This T cell receptor (beta chain) came from a study of shared clonotypes between healthy human individuals. Sequenced by immunoSEQ multiplex PCR; TCRdb stores in-frame clones only, minus some. Seen here are about 1.1 million clones, around 78% observed once, and the top ten hold roughly 0.55%. This CDR3 is 13 amino acids long. Germline CDR1 is LGHNA and CDR2 is YSLEER. Trimming removed 2 bases from V and 8 bases from J; junction bases left unmatched: 3. The receptor was derived from a man between 18 and 35 years old in good health. Some clones in this sample may be carry-over from other donors' samples. The genes are TRBV4-3 and TRBJ2-1, with 7 bases that match TRBD1. Source material: memory CD4+ T cells from PBMCs. Stated subset: CD45RA-negative fraction. Here the CDR3 reads CASSQNQGDEQFF. In DNA form, the CDR3 reads TGCGCCAGCAGCCAAAACCAGGGGGATGAGCAGTTCTTC.